A selection of T cell receptor beta chains follows, all from one sample in a study of OX40 agonist ivuxolimab in advanced cancers. Measured with immunoSEQ multiplex PCR; TCRdb has only the in-frame clones, and not every one. The sample has approximately 35,000 clones; less than 80% are singletons. The source was CD4+ or CD8+ T cells sorted from blood, collected in a trial of the OX40 agonist ivuxolimab. The source is an adult with an advanced solid tumor such as melanoma, head and neck, liver or kidney cancer. Each CDR3 is given with its conserved first and last residue. A D gene is named only where the DNA matches it firmly. Only part of the rows carry a size: once, few, many, or a class if the clone is expanded.

d_gene: .
j_gene: TRBJ1-5
abundance: .
v_gene: TRBV5-5
CDR3nt: TGTGCCAGCAGCGTGGGATCCGGGACAAGCAATCAGCCCCAGCATTTT
CDR3aa: CASSVGSGTSNQPQHF

d_gene: .
j_gene: TRBJ1-1
abundance: .
v_gene: TRBV6-5
CDR3nt: TGTGCCAGCACCGGGCAGGGCATGAACACTGAAGCTTTCTTT
CDR3aa: CASTGQGMNTEAFF

d_gene: .
j_gene: TRBJ1-5
abundance: .
v_gene: TRBV7-6
CDR3nt: TGTGCCAGCAGCGATAGGAGAATTTGGGAAAATCAGCCCCAGCATTTT
CDR3aa: CASSDRRIWENQPQHF

d_gene: .
j_gene: TRBJ2-2
abundance: .
v_gene: TRBV5-4
CDR3nt: TGTGCCAGCAGCTTGGCCTCCTGGAGGGAGCTGTTTTTT
CDR3aa: CASSLASWRELFF

d_gene: .
j_gene: TRBJ1-2
abundance: .
v_gene: TRBV5-1
CDR3nt: TGCGCCAGCAGCTTGGGAGGGGCCGATGGCTACACCTTC
CDR3aa: CASSLGGADGYTF

d_gene: TRBD1
j_gene: TRBJ1-4
abundance: .
v_gene: TRBV6-5
CDR3nt: TGTGCCAGCAGTTACTCAGGGGGCAGTGAAAAACTGTTTTTT
CDR3aa: CASSYSGGSEKLFF

d_gene: .
j_gene: TRBJ1-4
abundance: once
v_gene: TRBV15
CDR3nt: TGTGCCACCAGCAGAGGCGGGGCTATAGGAGAAAAACTGTTTTTT
CDR3aa: CATSRGGAIGEKLFF

d_gene: .
j_gene: TRBJ2-2
abundance: .
v_gene: TRBV5-5
CDR3nt: TGTGCCAGCAGCTTACAGACAGGAAACACCGGGGAGCTGTTTTTT
CDR3aa: CASSLQTGNTGELFF

d_gene: .
j_gene: TRBJ2-7
abundance: .
v_gene: TRBV5-1
CDR3nt: TGCGCCAGCAGCTTAGCCACCCCCTACGAGCAGTACTTC
CDR3aa: CASSLATPYEQYF

d_gene: TRBD2
j_gene: TRBJ2-3
abundance: .
v_gene: TRBV9
CDR3nt: TGTGCCAGCAGCGTAGTCAGCGGGGGACTCACAGATACGCAGTATTTT
CDR3aa: CASSVVSGGLTDTQYF

d_gene: .
j_gene: TRBJ2-2
abundance: .
v_gene: TRBV28
CDR3nt: TGTGCCAGCGGTTGGAGGGGAAGGTCCGGGGAGCTGTTTTTT
CDR3aa: CASGWRGRSGELFF

d_gene: .
j_gene: TRBJ1-1
abundance: .
v_gene: TRBV5-4
CDR3nt: TGTGCCAGCAGCTCACAGGGTTTTTACACTGAAGCTTTCTTT
CDR3aa: CASSSQGFYTEAFF

d_gene: .
j_gene: TRBJ1-1
abundance: few
v_gene: TRBV6-5
CDR3nt: TGTGCCAGCAGTCGAACGACCGGAGGCACTGAAGCTTTCTTT
CDR3aa: CASSRTTGGTEAFF

d_gene: TRBD2
j_gene: TRBJ2-4
abundance: .
v_gene: TRBV2
CDR3nt: TGTGCCAGCATCCTTGGGCGGGGGGGCTTTAACATTCAGTACTTC
CDR3aa: CASILGRGGFNIQYF

d_gene: .
j_gene: TRBJ1-2
abundance: .
v_gene: TRBV4-1
CDR3nt: TGCGCCAGCAGCCAGCGCATAGGGCCCCGCGATGGCTACACCTTC
CDR3aa: CASSQRIGPRDGYTF

d_gene: .
j_gene: TRBJ1-2
abundance: .
v_gene: TRBV27
CDR3nt: TGTGCCAGCAGGCCGGTAGGGGAGATTGGATATGGCTACACCTTC
CDR3aa: CASRPVGEIGYGYTF

d_gene: TRBD2
j_gene: TRBJ2-7
abundance: .
v_gene: TRBV6-1
CDR3nt: TGTGCCAGCAGTGTTTCAGCGGGGGGGGGTAGCTCCTACGAGCAGTACTTC
CDR3aa: CASSVSAGGGSSYEQYF

d_gene: TRBD1
j_gene: TRBJ1-1
abundance: .
v_gene: TRBV7-8
CDR3nt: TGTGCCAGCAGCTCCCCGGGACAGGGCGTATTATTGAACACTGAAGCTTTCTTT
CDR3aa: CASSSPGQGVLLNTEAFF

d_gene: TRBD2
j_gene: TRBJ2-5
abundance: once
v_gene: TRBV9
CDR3nt: TGTGCCAGCAGCCCCCTCGCTAGCGGGGGCCTCCAAGAGACCCAGTACTTC
CDR3aa: CASSPLASGGLQETQYF

d_gene: .
j_gene: TRBJ1-4
abundance: .
v_gene: TRBV11-3
CDR3nt: TGTGCCAGCAGCTTACGGGTTGGTGAAAAACTGTTTTTT
CDR3aa: CASSLRVGEKLFF

d_gene: .
j_gene: TRBJ2-2
abundance: .
v_gene: TRBV5-4
CDR3nt: TGTGCCAGCAGCTTTAGAGGGACCGGGGAGCTGTTTTTT
CDR3aa: CASSFRGTGELFF

d_gene: TRBD1
j_gene: TRBJ2-3
abundance: .
v_gene: TRBV10-1
CDR3nt: TGCGCCAGCAGACCCGGGACAGGGATCTCAGATACGCAGTATTTT
CDR3aa: CASRPGTGISDTQYF

d_gene: TRBD1
j_gene: TRBJ2-2
abundance: .
v_gene: TRBV10-1
CDR3nt: TGCGCCAGCAGCACCCCAGGGGGTACCGGGGAGCTGTTTTTT
CDR3aa: CASSTPGGTGELFF

d_gene: .
j_gene: TRBJ1-5
abundance: .
v_gene: TRBV7-6
CDR3nt: TGTGCCAGCAGCTTAGCCGCTTATAGCAATCAGCCCCAGCATTTT
CDR3aa: CASSLAAYSNQPQHF

d_gene: TRBD1
j_gene: TRBJ2-2
abundance: .
v_gene: TRBV11-2
CDR3nt: TGTGCCAGCAGCTTTGAGACAGGGGAAACGAGGGAGCTGTTTTTT
CDR3aa: CASSFETGETRELFF

d_gene: .
j_gene: TRBJ1-2
abundance: once
v_gene: TRBV11-2
CDR3nt: TGTGCCAGCAGCTTTCGAGGGTCAGCTAACTATGGCTACACCTTC
CDR3aa: CASSFRGSANYGYTF

d_gene: TRBD1
j_gene: TRBJ2-7
abundance: .
v_gene: TRBV10-3
CDR3nt: TGTGCCATCAGTGAATCGGGGGACAGGGTAGACTTC
CDR3aa: CAISESGDRVDF

d_gene: TRBD1
j_gene: TRBJ2-5
abundance: .
v_gene: TRBV6-1
CDR3nt: TGTGCCAGCAGTGGGGTCGGGACAGGGGTTGTAGTTTGGCAAGAGACCCAGTACTTC
CDR3aa: CASSGVGTGVVVWQETQYF

d_gene: .
j_gene: TRBJ1-2
abundance: .
v_gene: TRBV30
CDR3nt: TGTGCCTGGAGCCCAGGGACGCACAATGGCTACACCTTC
CDR3aa: CAWSPGTHNGYTF

d_gene: .
j_gene: TRBJ1-3
abundance: .
v_gene: TRBV6-1
CDR3nt: TGTGCCAGCAGTGACGCCGGACATTTTTCTGGAAACACCATATATTTT
CDR3aa: CASSDAGHFSGNTIYF

d_gene: .
j_gene: TRBJ1-2
abundance: .
v_gene: TRBV6-5
CDR3nt: TGTGCCAGCAGTACGCCGGACTATGGCTACACCTTC
CDR3aa: CASSTPDYGYTF

d_gene: .
j_gene: TRBJ1-2
abundance: .
v_gene: TRBV7-9
CDR3nt: TGTGCCAGCAGCTCGGACAGCTATGGCTACACCTTC
CDR3aa: CASSSDSYGYTF

d_gene: .
j_gene: TRBJ2-2
abundance: few
v_gene: TRBV12-5
CDR3nt: TGTGCTAGTGGTTTGGTAGACACCGGGGAGCTGTTTTTT
CDR3aa: CASGLVDTGELFF

d_gene: .
j_gene: TRBJ2-7
abundance: .
v_gene: TRBV2
CDR3nt: TGTGCCAGCAGTGAAGTGGGGCCAACGAACTACGAGCAGTACTTC
CDR3aa: CASSEVGPTNYEQYF

d_gene: .
j_gene: TRBJ1-4
abundance: .
v_gene: TRBV5-1
CDR3nt: TGCGCCAGCAGCTTGGATCGGGGGACTAATGAAAAACTGTTTTTT
CDR3aa: CASSLDRGTNEKLFF

d_gene: .
j_gene: TRBJ1-6
abundance: .
v_gene: TRBV7-9
CDR3nt: TGTGCCAGCAGCTTAATTCAAAAATGGGGCGCCCTCCACTTT
CDR3aa: CASSLIQKWGALHF

d_gene: .
j_gene: TRBJ2-5
abundance: .
v_gene: TRBV28
CDR3nt: TGTGCCAGCTCAGATATTTCGGCGGAGACCCAGTACTTC
CDR3aa: CASSDISAETQYF

d_gene: .
j_gene: TRBJ2-7
abundance: .
v_gene: TRBV6-5
CDR3nt: TGTGCCAGCAGTTACGGCAGGGAGAACGAGCAGTACTTC
CDR3aa: CASSYGRENEQYF

d_gene: .
j_gene: TRBJ1-5
abundance: .
v_gene: TRBV19
CDR3nt: TGTGCCAGTAGTTTCCCCTCGGGCAGGGCCCACAATCAGCCCCAGCATTTT
CDR3aa: CASSFPSGRAHNQPQHF

d_gene: .
j_gene: TRBJ1-4
abundance: .
v_gene: TRBV15
CDR3nt: TGTGCCACCAGCAGAGGTACCGAAAAACTGTTTTTT
CDR3aa: CATSRGTEKLFF

d_gene: .
j_gene: TRBJ2-7
abundance: .
v_gene: TRBV5-1
CDR3nt: TGCGCCAGCAGCTTGGGGCGGGCAGTATCCTACGAGCAGTACTTC
CDR3aa: CASSLGRAVSYEQYF

d_gene: TRBD1
j_gene: TRBJ1-5
abundance: .
v_gene: TRBV5-1
CDR3nt: TGCGCCAGCAGCTTGACAGGGGGCCTTCAGCCCCAGCATTTT
CDR3aa: CASSLTGGLQPQHF

d_gene: .
j_gene: TRBJ1-1
abundance: few
v_gene: TRBV6-4
CDR3nt: TGTGCCAGCAGTGACTCGGGGCTTGACACTGAAGCTTTCTTT
CDR3aa: CASSDSGLDTEAFF

d_gene: TRBD2
j_gene: TRBJ2-2
abundance: once
v_gene: TRBV4-2
CDR3nt: TGTGCCAGCAGACAGGGACTAGCGGGGGTGGGCGGGGAGCTGCTTTTT
CDR3aa: CASRQGLAGVGGELLF

d_gene: .
j_gene: TRBJ2-7
abundance: once
v_gene: TRBV27
CDR3nt: TGTGCCAGCAGTTTCCGGGACACTCCTTACGAGCAGTACTTC
CDR3aa: CASSFRDTPYEQYF